A selection of T cell receptor beta chains follows, all from one sample in a study of cytomegalovirus exposure and HLA in healthy donors. The data were produced by immunoSEQ multiplex PCR, yet TCRdb's version contains in-frame clones alone and is incomplete. The table lists about 160,000 clones, over 75% of them singletons. Source material: PBMCs. These receptors were taken from a woman between 50 and 59 years old in good health and CMV-seropositive. CDR3s include the opening cysteine and the closing phenylalanine or tryptophan. Fields, in order: clone size, V gene, D gene, J gene, CDR3 protein, CDR3 DNA. A D gene is named only where the DNA matches it firmly. Expanded clones get a size class; other rows say once, few or many, or leave the size out.

-,TRBV20-1,-,TRBJ2-2,CSAPGTGELFF,TGCAGTGCGCCAGGGACCGGGGAGCTGTTTTTT
-,TRBV7-9,TRBD1,TRBJ1-2,CASSFGAGGQVYGYTF,TGTGCCAGCAGCTTTGGGGCAGGGGGCCAGGTCTATGGCTACACCTTC
-,TRBV5-1,-,TRBJ2-7,CASFPGDGVPYEQYF,TGCGCCAGCTTCCCAGGGGACGGGGTCCCCTACGAGCAGTACTTC
once,TRBV29-1,TRBD2,TRBJ2-2,CSVVAGNTGELFF,TGCAGCGTTGTAGCGGGAAATACCGGGGAGCTGTTTTTT
-,TRBV5-1,-,TRBJ1-2,CASRGATGTNYGYTF,TGCGCCAGCAGGGGTGCAACAGGGACGAACTATGGCTACACCTTC
-,TRBV25-1,TRBD1,TRBJ2-1,CASSTIRDSNEQFF,TGTGCCAGCAGTACTATCCGGGACAGCAATGAGCAGTTCTTC
-,TRBV9,-,TRBJ1-2,CASSVGHYRTSYGYTF,TGTGCCAGCAGCGTAGGACATTACAGGACATCGTATGGCTACACCTTC
-,TRBV12-5,TRBD1,TRBJ1-2,CASGFLTGYGYTF,TGTGCTAGTGGTTTTCTGACAGGGTATGGCTACACCTTC
few,TRBV5-5,-,TRBJ2-3,CASSLQPGADTQYF,TGTGCCAGCAGCTTACAACCGGGAGCAGATACGCAGTATTTT
-,TRBV11-2,TRBD1,TRBJ2-6,CASSSPTGLGSGANVLTF,TGTGCCAGCAGCTCGCCGACAGGGTTGGGTTCTGGGGCCAACGTCCTGACTTTC
-,TRBV5-6,-,TRBJ2-7,CASSLQAYEQYF,TGTGCCAGCAGCTTACAGGCCTACGAGCAGTACTTC
-,TRBV5-1,TRBD2,TRBJ2-7,CASSFITQTTSGTTSYEQHF,TGCGCCAGCAGCTTCATAACCCAAACGACCAGCGGGACCACCTCCTACGAGCAGCACTTC
once,TRBV11-3,TRBD2,TRBJ2-1,CASSLTAGARDEQFF,TGTGCCAGCAGCTTAACAGCGGGAGCGCGCGATGAGCAGTTCTTC
-,TRBV28,TRBD1,TRBJ1-4,CASRPGQGKSEKLFF,TGTGCCAGCAGGCCCGGACAGGGGAAAAGTGAAAAACTGTTTTTT
-,TRBV7-9,TRBD1,TRBJ1-6,CASSSLRGLGNSPLHF,TGCGCCAGCAGCTCCCTTAGGGGGCTGGGGAATTCACCCCTCCACTTT
-,TRBV7-2,TRBD2,TRBJ2-3,CASSLRTSGGTDTQYF,TGTGCCAGCAGCCTCCGGACTAGCGGGGGTACAGATACGCAGTATTTT
-,TRBV5-1,TRBD1,TRBJ2-1,CASSSGTESNKQFF,TGCGCCAGCAGCTCCGGGACAGAGTCCAATAAGCAGTTCTTC
-,TRBV5-5,-,TRBJ2-2,CASTGVANTGELFF,TGTGCCAGCACCGGGGTTGCGAACACCGGGGAGCTGTTTTTT
-,TRBV29-1,-,TRBJ1-5,CSVVEGSNQPQHF,TGCAGCGTTGTTGAGGGAAGCAATCAGCCCCAGCATTTT
many,TRBV18,TRBD2,TRBJ2-2,CASSPGAGAGELFF,TGTGCCAGCTCACCAGGAGCGGGGGCCGGGGAGCTGTTTTTT
-,TRBV18,-,TRBJ1-2,CASSPRQESNYGYTF,TGTGCCAGCTCACCCCGACAGGAGTCTAACTATGGCTACACCTTC
-,TRBV28,-,TRBJ1-1,CASSFSTGSEAFF,TGTGCCAGCAGTTTTAGTACAGGCTCGGAAGCTTTCTTT
-,TRBV19,TRBD2,TRBJ2-1,CASQSKSGRRNEQFF,TGTGCCAGTCAATCCAAGAGCGGGAGACGCAATGAGCAGTTCTTC
-,TRBV7-9,-,TRBJ2-1,CASSPGGSGEQFF,TGTGCCAGCAGTCCCGGTGGAAGCGGTGAGCAGTTCTTC
once,TRBV7-2,TRBD2,TRBJ2-5,CASSFSGSAETQYF,TGTGCCAGCAGCTTTAGCGGGTCTGCTGAGACCCAGTACTTC
-,TRBV25-1,TRBD2,TRBJ2-7,CASSLGTSGSYEQYF,TGTGCCAGCAGTCTGGGGACTAGCGGGAGTTACGAGCAGTACTTC
-,TRBV9,-,TRBJ2-7,CASSVAQNSYEQYF,TGTGCCAGCAGCGTAGCCCAGAACTCCTACGAGCAGTACTTC
-,TRBV27,-,TRBJ2-7,CASRGIGSSSYEQYF,TGTGCCAGCAGGGGAATTGGGAGCAGCTCCTACGAGCAGTACTTC
-,TRBV6-5,TRBD1,TRBJ1-4,CASWGQVNEKLFF,TGTGCCAGCTGGGGACAGGTGAATGAAAAACTGTTTTTT
few,TRBV2,-,TRBJ2-5,CASSDGGETQYF,TGTGCCAGCAGTGATGGGGGGGAGACCCAGTACTTC
-,TRBV28,-,TRBJ1-2,CASSLSGNYGYTF,TGTGCCAGCAGTTTATCGGGGAACTATGGCTACACCTTC
few,TRBV11-3,-,TRBJ2-5,CASSLSHSGEQYF,TGTGCCAGCAGCTTGAGTCATTCAGGGGAGCAGTACTTC
-,TRBV5-1,-,TRBJ1-2,CASTELGANYGYTF,TGCGCCAGCACCGAATTAGGGGCTAACTATGGCTACACCTTC
-,TRBV5-1,-,TRBJ2-7,CASSPAQGLGYEQYF,TGCGCCAGCAGCCCAGCACAGGGCCTCGGATACGAGCAGTACTTC
-,TRBV5-6,-,TRBJ1-1,CASSFSDKRVEAFF,TGTGCCAGCAGCTTTTCTGACAAGCGGGTTGAAGCTTTCTTT
-,TRBV5-8,-,TRBJ1-4,CASSYRFTGATNEKLFF,TGTGCCAGCAGCTACAGGTTTACTGGGGCAACTAATGAAAAACTGTTTTTT
-,TRBV10-3,TRBD2,TRBJ2-1,CAIRGLAGDNEQFF,TGTGCCATCAGGGGACTAGCGGGAGACAATGAGCAGTTCTTC
once,TRBV7-3,-,TRBJ2-5,CASSQGVGNFQYF,TGTGCCAGCAGCCAAGGGGTAGGGAATTTCCAGTACTTC
few,TRBV7-9,TRBD2,TRBJ2-7,CSSGGTSGSSYEQYF,TGTTCCAGCGGAGGGACTAGCGGGAGTTCCTACGAGCAGTACTTC
-,TRBV9,-,TRBJ2-7,CASSPREEGTPIYYEQYF,TGTGCCAGCAGCCCGAGGGAGGAAGGGACCCCAATCTACTACGAGCAGTACTTC
-,TRBV28,-,TRBJ1-3,CASSRGGIRNTIYF,TGTGCCAGCAGTAGGGGCGGAATTAGGAACACCATATATTTT
-,TRBV5-1,TRBD2,TRBJ2-3,CASSLTRGSTDTQYF,TGCGCCAGCAGCTTGACGCGGGGGAGCACAGATACGCAGTATTTT
-,TRBV10-3,TRBD2,TRBJ2-1,CAISEPGLAGGNEQFF,TGTGCCATCAGTGAGCCCGGACTAGCGGGGGGCAATGAGCAGTTCTTC
-,TRBV7-9,TRBD1,TRBJ1-2,CASSPGQDNYGYTF,TGTGCCAGCAGCCCGGGACAGGATAACTATGGCTACACCTTC
few,TRBV19,TRBD1,TRBJ1-1,CATSDRARNTEAFF,TGTGCCACATCCGACAGGGCAAGGAACACTGAAGCTTTCTTT
-,TRBV5-5,-,TRBJ2-7,CASSLSSGEQYF,TGTGCCAGCAGCTTGTCTTCGGGCGAGCAGTACTTC
-,TRBV19,TRBD1,TRBJ2-7,CASSTRDRYEQYF,TGTGCCAGTAGCACCCGGGACAGATACGAGCAGTACTTC
-,TRBV5-8,TRBD1,TRBJ2-1,CASSPGTGAYNEQFF,TGTGCCAGCAGCCCTGGGACAGGGGCATACAATGAGCAGTTCTTC
few,TRBV7-2,TRBD1,TRBJ1-2,CASSLRQGASDGYTF,TGTGCCAGCAGTCTAAGACAGGGGGCGTCAGATGGCTACACCTTC
-,TRBV19,TRBD1,TRBJ1-3,CASSDRGGAGNTIYF,TGTGCCAGTAGCGACAGGGGTGGTGCCGGAAACACCATATATTTT
-,TRBV29-1,TRBD1,TRBJ1-2,CSARGTEEDGYTF,TGCAGCGCCCGGGGGACAGAGGAGGATGGCTACACCTTC
-,TRBV5-4,TRBD2,TRBJ2-1,CASSPGLAYNEQFF,TGTGCCAGCAGTCCCGGACTAGCCTACAATGAGCAGTTCTTC
-,TRBV5-1,-,TRBJ1-4,CASSMDTDNEKLFF,TGCGCCAGCAGCATGGACACCGATAATGAAAAACTGTTTTTT
-,TRBV10-2,TRBD1,TRBJ1-1,CASCMTGGTEAFF,TGCGCCAGCTGTATGACAGGGGGCACTGAAGCTTTCTTT